The 10 T cell receptor beta chains below all came from one sample that was sequenced in a study of T cell responses to AZD1222 COVID-19 vaccine (dated by TCRdb to 2020 to 2023). The sample's time point label, decoded: baseline before first vaccination. Preparation of the library involved the immunoSEQ multiplex PCR assay. This immuneACCESS table, as held by TCRdb, lists in-frame sequences with V and J called but not all clones. Of the missing ones, under half trace to an unresolved V gene in checked studies; the others have no known cause. Present in this sample are some 86,000 clones, about 92% of which were seen just once. The ten biggest clones cover roughly 5.2% of the sample. The specimen comprised peripheral blood, sampled on day 0 of AZD1222 vaccination. The source of these receptors is an adult in good health.

This clone is a singleton in its sample. This rearrangement joins TRBV11-3 to TRBJ2-2; D ambiguous. The CDR3 contains 15 residues. V lost 1 base and J lost 7, with 13 bases in between. The germline V gene encodes CDR1 SGHNT and CDR2 YENEEA. The CDR3: CASSLGVAGGGELFF. DNA for the CDR3: TGTGCCAGCAGCTTAGGAGTAGCAGGTGGCGGGGAGCTGTTTTTT.

V gene TRBV4-2 combines with J gene TRBJ2-7, with TRBD1 identical over 7 bases. CDR1 is LGHNA, CDR2 YNFKEQ, per germline. V shed 1 base and J 3 bases; nucleotides not matched to a gene: 6. The CDR3 sequence is 15 residues long. CDR3 sequence reads: CASSQVQGVFYEQYF. The CDR3 DNA follows: TGTGCCAGCAGCCAAGTCCAGGGGGTCTTCTACGAGCAGTACTTC.

This clone was observed once. The chain employs TRBV29-1 and TRBJ2-5, with 10 bases matching TRBD1. The CDR3 contains 13 residues. Germline CDR1 SQVTM, CDR2 ANQGSEA. The junction had 4 bases not matched to a gene; V was cut back by 5 bases and J by 4 bases. CDR3 sequence reads: CSVIRDRGETQYF. The CDR3 nucleotides read TGCAGCGTTATACGGGACAGGGGAGAGACCCAGTACTTC.

CDR3 residues: CASSDIGDRQFF. As DNA, the CDR3 is TGTGCCAGCAGTGACATCGGGGACAGACAGTTCTTC. V usage is TRBV6-4 and J usage is TRBJ2-1, with TRBD1 matching over 7 bases. The CDR3 runs to 12 residues. The V segment lost 2 bases and the J segment 13 bases; nucleotides outside the gene matches: 5. Germline CDR1 reads MRHNA; CDR2 reads SNTAGT.

The chain carries TRBV2 and TRBJ2-7; 7 bases map to TRBD1. Trimming took 2 bases from V and 0 from J; bases not matched to a gene: 1. The length of the CDR3 is 14 residues. The germline CDR1 and CDR2 sequences are SNHLY and FYNNEI. The chain's CDR3 is CASSEQGVSYEQYF. In DNA, the CDR3 is TGTGCCAGCAGTGAACAGGGGGTCTCCTACGAGCAGTACTTC.

This chain uses TRBV5-1 with TRBJ2-5, with 9 bases that match TRBD1. In germline, CDR1 is SGHRS, CDR2 YFSETQ. The CDR3 sequence is 15 residues long. Trimming removed 4 bases from V and 5 bases from J; junction bases left unmatched: 9. Here the CDR3 DNA reads TGCGCCAGCAGCAGCCAAACAGGGGGCGGGGAGACCCAGTACTTC. This sequence encodes CASSSQTGGGETQYF. The full variable domain, with the rest looked up from reference TRBV5-1 and TRBJ2-5, is KAGVTQTPRYLIKTRGQQVTLSCSPISGHRSVSWYQQTPGQGLQFLFEYFSETQRNKGNFPGRFSGRQFSNSRSEMNVSTLELGDSALYLCASSSQTGGGETQYFGPGTRLLVL.

The V gene is TRBV19, the J gene TRBJ2-7; maybe TRBD1 (6 bases). V was clipped by 1 base and J by 3 bases, with 13 bases between them. Per germline, CDR1 LNHDA and CDR2 SQIVND (reference sequence). The CDR3 loop spans 15 amino acids. CDR3: CASSIGFGQLYEQYF. CDR3 sequence (DNA): TGTGCCAGTAGTATAGGCTTCGGACAGCTCTACGAGCAGTACTTC.

The V and J genes are TRBV18 and TRBJ1-4; no reliable D call. Germline-derived CDR1 and CDR2 are KGHSH and LQKENI. CDR3 length equals 15 residues. The germline V and J ends were trimmed by 6 bases and 4 bases, with 15 bases remaining between them. CDR3 region: CASSAERGDNEKLFF. As DNA, the CDR3 is TGTGCCAGCTCTGCCGAGAGAGGAGATAATGAAAAACTGTTTTTT. The full variable domain, its missing parts supplied by reference TRBV18 and TRBJ1-4, is NAGVMQNPRHLVRRRGQEARLRCSPMKGHSHVYWYRQLPEEGLKFMVYLQKENIIDESGMPKERFSAEFPKEGPSILRIQQVVRGDSAAYFCASSAERGDNEKLFFGSGTQLSVL.

J is TRBJ2-1 and V is TRBV27; 8 bases align to TRBD1. With V trimmed by 4 bases and J by 7 bases, 12 bases remained unmatched. CDR1 and CDR2 (germline): MNHEY, SMNVEV (reference sequence). This CDR3 is 16 amino acids long. For the CDR3, the DNA is TGTGCCAGCAGTTCAACACTCCGGACAGGGAGTAATGAGCAGTTCTTC. It specifies CASSSTLRTGSNEQFF.

The rearrangement links TRBV20-1 to TRBJ2-7; D is undetermined. Trimming removed 6 bases from V and 3 bases from J, with 9 bases in between. Germline-derived CDR1 and CDR2 are DFQATT and SNEGSKA (reference sequence). This CDR3 region has 11 residues. The CDR3 spells CSASPRYEQYF. The CDR3 bases are TGCAGTGCATCCCCTCGCTACGAGCAGTACTTC.